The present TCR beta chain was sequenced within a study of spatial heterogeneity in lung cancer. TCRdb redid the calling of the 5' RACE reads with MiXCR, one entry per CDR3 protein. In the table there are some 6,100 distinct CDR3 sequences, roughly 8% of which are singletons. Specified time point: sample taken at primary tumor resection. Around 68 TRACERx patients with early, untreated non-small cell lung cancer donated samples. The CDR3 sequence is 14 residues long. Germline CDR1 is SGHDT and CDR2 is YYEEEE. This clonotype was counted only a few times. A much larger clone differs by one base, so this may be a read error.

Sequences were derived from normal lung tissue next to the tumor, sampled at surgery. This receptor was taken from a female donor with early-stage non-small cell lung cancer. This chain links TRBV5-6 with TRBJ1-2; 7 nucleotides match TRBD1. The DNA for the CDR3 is TGTGCCAGCAGCCCAGCTGGACAGGCCGGTGGCTACAACTTC. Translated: CASSPAGQAGGYNF.